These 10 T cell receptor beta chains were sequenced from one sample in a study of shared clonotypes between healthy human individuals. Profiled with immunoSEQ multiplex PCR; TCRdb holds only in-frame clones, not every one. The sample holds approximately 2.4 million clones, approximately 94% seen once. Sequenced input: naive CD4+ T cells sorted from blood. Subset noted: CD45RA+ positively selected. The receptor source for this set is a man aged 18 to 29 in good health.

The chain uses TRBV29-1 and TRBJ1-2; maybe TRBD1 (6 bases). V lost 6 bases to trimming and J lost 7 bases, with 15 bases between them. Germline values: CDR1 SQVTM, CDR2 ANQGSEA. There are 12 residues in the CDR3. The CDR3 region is CSVDTGSGGYTF. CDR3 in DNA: TGCAGCGTAGATACAGGGTCTGGTGGCTACACCTTC. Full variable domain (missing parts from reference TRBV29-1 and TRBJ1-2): SAVISQKPSRDICQRGTSLTIQCQVDSQVTMMFWYRQQPGQSLTLIATANQGSEATYESGFVIDKFPISRPNLTFSTLTVSNMSPEDSSIYLCSVDTGSGGYTFGSGTRLTVV.

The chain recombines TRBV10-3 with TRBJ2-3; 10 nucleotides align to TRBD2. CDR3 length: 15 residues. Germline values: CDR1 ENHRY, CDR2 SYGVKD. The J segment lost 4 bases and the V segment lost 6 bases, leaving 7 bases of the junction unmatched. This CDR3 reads CAIRSGRADADTQYF. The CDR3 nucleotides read TGTGCCATCAGAAGCGGGAGGGCCGACGCAGATACGCAGTATTTT.

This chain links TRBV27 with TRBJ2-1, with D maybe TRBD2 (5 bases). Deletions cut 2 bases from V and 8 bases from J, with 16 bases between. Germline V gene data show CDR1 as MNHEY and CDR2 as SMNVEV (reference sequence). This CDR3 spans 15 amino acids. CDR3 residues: CASSLVPAGGYEQFF. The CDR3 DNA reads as TGTGCCAGCAGTTTAGTCCCGGCGGGTGGGTATGAGCAGTTCTTC.

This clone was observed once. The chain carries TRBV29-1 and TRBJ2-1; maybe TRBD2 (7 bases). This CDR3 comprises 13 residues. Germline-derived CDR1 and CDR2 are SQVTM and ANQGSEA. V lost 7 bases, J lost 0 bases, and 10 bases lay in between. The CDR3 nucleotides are TGCAGCGGAGGGGGGGTCTCCTACAATGAGCAGTTCTTC. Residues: CSGGGVSYNEQFF.

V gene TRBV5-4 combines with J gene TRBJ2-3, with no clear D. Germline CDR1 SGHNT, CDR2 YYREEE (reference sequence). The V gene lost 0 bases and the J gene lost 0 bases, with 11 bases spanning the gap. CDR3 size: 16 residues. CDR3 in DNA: TGTGCCAGCAGCTTGGGCGGATACTCAAGCACAGATACGCAGTATTTT. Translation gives CASSLGGYSSTDTQYF.

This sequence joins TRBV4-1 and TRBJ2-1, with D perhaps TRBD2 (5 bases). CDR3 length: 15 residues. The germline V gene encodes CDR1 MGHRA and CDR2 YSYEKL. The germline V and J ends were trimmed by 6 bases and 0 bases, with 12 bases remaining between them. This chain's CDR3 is CASSRSEGSYNEQFF. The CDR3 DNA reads TGCGCCAGCAGTCGTTCTGAGGGCTCCTACAATGAGCAGTTCTTC.

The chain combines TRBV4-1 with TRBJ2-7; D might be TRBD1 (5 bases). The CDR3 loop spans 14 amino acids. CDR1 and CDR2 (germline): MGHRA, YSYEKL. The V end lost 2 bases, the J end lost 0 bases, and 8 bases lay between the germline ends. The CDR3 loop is CASSQWTYSYEQYF. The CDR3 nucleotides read TGCGCCAGCAGCCAATGGACATACTCCTACGAGCAGTACTTC.

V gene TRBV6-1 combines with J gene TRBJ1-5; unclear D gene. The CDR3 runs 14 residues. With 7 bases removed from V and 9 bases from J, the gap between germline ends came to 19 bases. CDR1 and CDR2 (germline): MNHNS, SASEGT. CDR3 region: CASILEGPIGPQHF. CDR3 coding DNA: TGTGCCAGCATATTGGAAGGCCCCATAGGGCCCCAGCATTTT.

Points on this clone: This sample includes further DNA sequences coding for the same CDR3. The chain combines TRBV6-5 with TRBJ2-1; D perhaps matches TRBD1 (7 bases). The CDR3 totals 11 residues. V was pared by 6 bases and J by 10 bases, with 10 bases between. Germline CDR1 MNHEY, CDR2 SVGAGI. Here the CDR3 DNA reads TGTGCCAGCAGCAGGGGGGACGAGCAGTTCTTC. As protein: CASSRGDEQFF.

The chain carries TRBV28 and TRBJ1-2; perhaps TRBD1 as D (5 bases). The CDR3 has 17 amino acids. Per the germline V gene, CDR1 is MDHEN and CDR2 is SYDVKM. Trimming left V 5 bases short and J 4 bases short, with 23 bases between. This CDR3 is CASSPGDSGNRLYGYTF. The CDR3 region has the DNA TGTGCCAGCAGTCCCGGGGACTCTGGAAACCGACTCTATGGCTACACCTTC.